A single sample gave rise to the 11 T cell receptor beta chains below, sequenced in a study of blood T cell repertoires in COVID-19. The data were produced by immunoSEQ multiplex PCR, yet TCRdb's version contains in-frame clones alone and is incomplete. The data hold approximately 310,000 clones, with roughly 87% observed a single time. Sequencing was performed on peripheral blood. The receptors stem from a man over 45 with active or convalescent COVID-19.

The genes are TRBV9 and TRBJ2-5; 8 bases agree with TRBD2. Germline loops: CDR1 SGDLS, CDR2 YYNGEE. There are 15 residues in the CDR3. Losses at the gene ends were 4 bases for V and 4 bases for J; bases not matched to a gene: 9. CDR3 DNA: TGTGCCAGCAGCCCTTCGACTGCGGGGGGAGAGACCCAGTACTTC. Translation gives CASSPSTAGGETQYF.

The CDR3 region has the DNA TGTGCCAGCAGTCGCGAGAGTGGGCAGAACTACGAGCAGTACTTC. This translates into CASSRESGQNYEQYF. The chain employs TRBV2 and TRBJ2-7, with no clear D. The CDR3 covers 15 residues. The germline gives CDR1 SNHLY, CDR2 FYNNEI. Trimming took 5 bases from V and 3 from J, leaving 17 bases between them.

The CDR3 spells CASSILRQGAEAFF. The CDR3 coding sequence is TGTGCCAGTAGTATACTGCGCCAGGGGGCTGAAGCTTTCTTT. The chain couples TRBV19 to TRBJ1-1, with TRBD1 matching over 7 bases. Germline CDR1 is LNHDA and CDR2 is SQIVND (reference sequence). The CDR3 has 14 amino acids. Losses at the gene ends were 2 bases for V and 6 bases for J; bases not matched to a gene: 6.

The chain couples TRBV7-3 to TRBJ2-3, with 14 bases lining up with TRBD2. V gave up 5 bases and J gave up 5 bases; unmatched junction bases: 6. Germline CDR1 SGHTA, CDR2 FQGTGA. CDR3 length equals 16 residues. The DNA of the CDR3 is TGTGCCAGCAGCGGGCGACTAGCGGGGGGGCGAGATACGCAGTATTTT. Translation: CASSGRLAGGRDTQYF.

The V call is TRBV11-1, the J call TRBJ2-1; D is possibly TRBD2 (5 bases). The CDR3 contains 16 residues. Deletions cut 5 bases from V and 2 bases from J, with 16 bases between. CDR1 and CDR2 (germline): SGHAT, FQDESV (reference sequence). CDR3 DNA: TGTGCCAGCAGCCTCGCGGAGGCAAGGACCTACAATGAGCAGTTCTTC. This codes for CASSLAEARTYNEQFF. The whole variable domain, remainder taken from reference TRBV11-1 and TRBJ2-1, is EAEVAQSPRYKITEKSQAVAFWCDPISGHATLYWYRQILGQGPELLVQFQDESVVDDSQLPKDRFSAERLKGVDSTLKIQPAELGDSAMYLCASSLAEARTYNEQFFGPGTRLTVL.

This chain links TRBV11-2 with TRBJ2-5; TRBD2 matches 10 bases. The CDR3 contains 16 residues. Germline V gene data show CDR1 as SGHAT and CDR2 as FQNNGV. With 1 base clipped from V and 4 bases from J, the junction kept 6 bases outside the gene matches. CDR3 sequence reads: CASSLVASGSIETQYF. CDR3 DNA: TGTGCCAGCAGCTTAGTGGCTAGCGGGAGTATAGAGACCCAGTACTTC.

The CDR3 sequence is CASSEDRGQLYNSPLHF. The CDR3, as DNA: TGTGCCAGCAGTGAAGACCGGGGACAGCTCTATAATTCACCCCTCCACTTT. The chain has TRBV6-1 and TRBJ1-6; 7 nucleotides line up with TRBD1. The CDR3 is 17 amino acids. V gave up 1 base and J gave up 3 bases; unmatched junction bases: 6. Germline V gene sequence: CDR1 MNHNS, CDR2 SASEGT.

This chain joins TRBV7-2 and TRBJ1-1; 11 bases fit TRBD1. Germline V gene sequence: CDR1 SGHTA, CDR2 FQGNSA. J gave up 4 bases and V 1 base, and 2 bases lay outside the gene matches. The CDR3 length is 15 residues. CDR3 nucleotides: TGTGCCAGCAGCTTAGGAGGGACAGGGGGCACTGAAGCTTTCTTT. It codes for CASSLGGTGGTEAFF.

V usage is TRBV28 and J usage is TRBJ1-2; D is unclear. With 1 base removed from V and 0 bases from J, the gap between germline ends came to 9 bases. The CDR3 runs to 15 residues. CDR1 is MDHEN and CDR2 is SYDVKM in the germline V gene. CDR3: CASSLSRNTNYGYTF. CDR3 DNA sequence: TGTGCCAGCAGTTTATCCAGGAACACTAACTATGGCTACACCTTC.

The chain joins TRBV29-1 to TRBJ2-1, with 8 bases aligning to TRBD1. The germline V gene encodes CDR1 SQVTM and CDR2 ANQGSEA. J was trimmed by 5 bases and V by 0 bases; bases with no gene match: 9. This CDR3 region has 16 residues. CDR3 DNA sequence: TGCAGCGTTGAAGATATGGGGACAGGCCTTGACAATGAGCAGTTCTTC. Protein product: CSVEDMGTGLDNEQFF.

The chain's CDR3 is CASSYSPGQVNSPLHF. The CDR3 DNA sequence: TGTGCCAGCAGTTACTCCCCGGGACAGGTTAATTCACCCCTCCACTTT. The chain combines TRBV6-6 with TRBJ1-6, with 8 bases aligning to TRBD1. The CDR3 is 16 amino acids. The V gene end was trimmed by 0 bases and the J gene end by 6 bases; junction bases not matched to a gene: 4. The germline V gene encodes CDR1 MNHNY and CDR2 SVGAGI (reference sequence).